The 3 T cell receptor beta chains given below trace back to one sample, sequenced in a study of blood T cell repertoires in COVID-19. Generated by immunoSEQ multiplex PCR, the TCRdb table keeps only in-frame clones and is missing some. Among 300,000 or so clones, about four fifths were seen once, and the ten largest hold 1% to 1.5%. Sequencing was done on a sample of peripheral blood. The receptors were sampled from a woman between 45 and 65 years old with acute or convalescent COVID-19.

The gene calls are TRBV13 and TRBJ2-4; 11 nucleotides match TRBD2. Trimming took 7 bases from V and 10 from J; bases not matched to a gene: 9. This CDR3 contains 14 residues. CDR1 and CDR2 (germline): PRHDT, FYEKMQ (reference sequence). The CDR3, as DNA: TGTGCCAGCACCTCTACTAGCGGGGGTGGAATTCAGTACTTC. Translated, it gives CASTSTSGGGIQYF. The whole variable domain, remainder taken from reference TRBV13 and TRBJ2-4, is AAGVIQSPRHLIKEKRETATLKCYPIPRHDTVYWYQQGPGQDPQFLISFYEKMQSDKGSIPDRFSAQQFSDYHSELNMSSLELGDSALYFCASTSTSGGGIQYFGAGTRLSVL.

This clone occurred once. The chain couples TRBV9 to TRBJ1-4; TRBD1 might be the D (5 bases). V dropped 0 bases and J dropped 5 bases, with 11 bases sitting between them. The CDR3 is 15 residues long. Per germline, CDR1 SGDLS and CDR2 YYNGEE. The CDR3 bases are TGTGCCAGCAGCGTAGGGGGCAGACCAAATGAAAAACTGTTTTTT. Its protein product is CASSVGGRPNEKLFF.

This chain uses TRBV5-4 with TRBJ2-2, with TRBD2 matching 7 bases. The CDR3 contains 16 residues. Unmatched junction bases numbered 9, after V lost 4 bases and J lost 3 bases. Germline values: CDR1 SGHNT, CDR2 YYREEE (reference sequence). The CDR3 here is CASSPGGTRDTGELFF. The CDR3 bases are TGTGCCAGCAGCCCGGGGGGTACACGAGACACCGGGGAGCTGTTTTTT.